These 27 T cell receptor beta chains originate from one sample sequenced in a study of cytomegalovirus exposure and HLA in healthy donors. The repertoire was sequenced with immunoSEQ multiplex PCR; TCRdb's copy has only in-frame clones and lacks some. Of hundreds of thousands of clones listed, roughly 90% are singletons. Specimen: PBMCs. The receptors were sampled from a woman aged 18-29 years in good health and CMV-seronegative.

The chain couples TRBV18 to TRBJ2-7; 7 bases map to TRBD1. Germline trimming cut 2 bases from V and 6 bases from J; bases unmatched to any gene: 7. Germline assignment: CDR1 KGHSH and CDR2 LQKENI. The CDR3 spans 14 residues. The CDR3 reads CASSPNRGPGEQYF. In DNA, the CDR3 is TGTGCCAGCTCACCAAATAGGGGGCCAGGCGAGCAGTACTTC.

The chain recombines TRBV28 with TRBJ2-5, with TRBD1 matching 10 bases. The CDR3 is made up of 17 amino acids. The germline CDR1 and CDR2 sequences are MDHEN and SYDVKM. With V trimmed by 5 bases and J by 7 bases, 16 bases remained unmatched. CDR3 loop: CASSTARWDRGGGTQYF. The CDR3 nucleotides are TGTGCCAGCAGTACCGCCCGTTGGGACAGGGGAGGTGGGACCCAGTACTTC.

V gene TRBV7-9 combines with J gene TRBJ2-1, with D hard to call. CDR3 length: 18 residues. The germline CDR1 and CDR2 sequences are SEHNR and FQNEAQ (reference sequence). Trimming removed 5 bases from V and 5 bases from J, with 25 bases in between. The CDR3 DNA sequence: TGTGCCAGCAGCCCTGGGCTCATCCTACCAATCGAAGACAATGAGCAGTTCTTC. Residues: CASSPGLILPIEDNEQFF.

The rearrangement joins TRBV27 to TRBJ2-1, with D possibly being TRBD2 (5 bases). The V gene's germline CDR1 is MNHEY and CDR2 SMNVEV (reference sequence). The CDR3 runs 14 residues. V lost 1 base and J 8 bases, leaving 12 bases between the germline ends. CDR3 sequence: CASSLLGAGYEQFF. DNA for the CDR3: TGTGCCAGCAGTTTATTGGGCGCGGGCTATGAGCAGTTCTTC.

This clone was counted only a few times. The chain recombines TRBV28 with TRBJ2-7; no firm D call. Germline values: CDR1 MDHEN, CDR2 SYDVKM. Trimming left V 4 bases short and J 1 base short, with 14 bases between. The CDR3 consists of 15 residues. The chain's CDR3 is CASSSHAQASYEQYF. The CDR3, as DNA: TGTGCCAGCAGTTCCCACGCCCAGGCGTCCTACGAGCAGTACTTC.

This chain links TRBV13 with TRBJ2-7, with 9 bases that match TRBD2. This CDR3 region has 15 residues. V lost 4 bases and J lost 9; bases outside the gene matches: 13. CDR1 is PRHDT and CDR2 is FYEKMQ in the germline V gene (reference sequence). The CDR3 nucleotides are TGTGCCAGCAGCTGGGCGCGGGAGGGCCCCCGGGGGCAGTACTTC. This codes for CASSWAREGPRGQYF.

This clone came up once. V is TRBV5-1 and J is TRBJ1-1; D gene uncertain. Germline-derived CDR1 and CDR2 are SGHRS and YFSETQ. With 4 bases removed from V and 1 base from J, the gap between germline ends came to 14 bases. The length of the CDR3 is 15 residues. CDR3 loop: CASSPHFGENTEAFF. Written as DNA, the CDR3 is TGCGCCAGCAGCCCCCATTTCGGGGAGAACACTGAAGCTTTCTTT.

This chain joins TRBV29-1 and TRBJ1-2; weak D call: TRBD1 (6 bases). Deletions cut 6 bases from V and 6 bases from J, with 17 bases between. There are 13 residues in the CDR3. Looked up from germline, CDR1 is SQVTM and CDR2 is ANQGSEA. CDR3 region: CSVPSGQGNGYTF. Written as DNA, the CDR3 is TGCAGCGTCCCATCGGGGCAGGGGAATGGCTACACCTTC.

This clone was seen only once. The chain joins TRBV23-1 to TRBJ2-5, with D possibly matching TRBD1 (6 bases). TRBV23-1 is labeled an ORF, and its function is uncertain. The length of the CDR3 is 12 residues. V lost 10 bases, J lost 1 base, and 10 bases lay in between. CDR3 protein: CANTGTQETQYF. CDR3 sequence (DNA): TGCGCCAACACAGGGACCCAAGAGACCCAGTACTTC.

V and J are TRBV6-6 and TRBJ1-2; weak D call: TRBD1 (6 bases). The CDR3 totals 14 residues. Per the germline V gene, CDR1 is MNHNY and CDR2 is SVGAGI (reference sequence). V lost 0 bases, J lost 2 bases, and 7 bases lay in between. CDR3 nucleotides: TGTGCCAGCAGTTACTCGACAGGCAACTATGGCTACACCTTC. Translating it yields CASSYSTGNYGYTF.

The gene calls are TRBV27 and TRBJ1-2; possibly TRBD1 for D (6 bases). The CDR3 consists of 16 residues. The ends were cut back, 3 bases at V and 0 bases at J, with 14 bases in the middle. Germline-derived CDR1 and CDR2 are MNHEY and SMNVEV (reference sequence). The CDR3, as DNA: TGTGCCAGCAGTTTCCGAACAGGGCCTTCTAACTATGGCTACACCTTC. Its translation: CASSFRTGPSNYGYTF.

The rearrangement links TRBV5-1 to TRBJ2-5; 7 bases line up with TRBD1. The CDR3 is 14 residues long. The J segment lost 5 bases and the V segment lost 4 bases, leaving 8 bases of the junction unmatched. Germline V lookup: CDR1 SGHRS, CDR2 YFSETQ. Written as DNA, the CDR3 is TGCGCCAGCAGCCCCGGGACAGTTGATGAGACCCAGTACTTC. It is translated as CASSPGTVDETQYF.

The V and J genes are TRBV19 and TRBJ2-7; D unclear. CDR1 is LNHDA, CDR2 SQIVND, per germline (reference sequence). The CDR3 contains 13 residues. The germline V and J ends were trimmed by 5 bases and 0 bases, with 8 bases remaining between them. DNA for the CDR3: TGTGCCAGTAGTTCGGGTCCCTCCTACGAGCAGTACTTC. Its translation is CASSSGPSYEQYF.

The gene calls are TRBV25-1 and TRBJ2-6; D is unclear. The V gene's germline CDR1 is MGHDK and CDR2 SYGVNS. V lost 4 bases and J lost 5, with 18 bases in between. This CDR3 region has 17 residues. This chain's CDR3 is CASSARGAILRANVLTF. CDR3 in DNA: TGTGCCAGCAGTGCCCGAGGAGCGATATTAAGGGCCAACGTCCTGACTTTC.

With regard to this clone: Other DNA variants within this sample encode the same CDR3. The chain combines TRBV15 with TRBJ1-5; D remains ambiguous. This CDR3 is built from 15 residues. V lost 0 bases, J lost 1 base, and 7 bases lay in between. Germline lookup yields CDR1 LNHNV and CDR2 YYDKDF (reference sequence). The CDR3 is CATSRDRGSNQPQHF. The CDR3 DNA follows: TGTGCCACCAGCAGAGATCGAGGCAGCAATCAGCCCCAGCATTTT.

CDR3 protein: CAWRWKGANNEQFF. CDR3 in DNA: TGTGCCTGGAGGTGGAAGGGGGCGAACAATGAGCAGTTCTTC. The rearrangement uses TRBV30 and TRBJ2-1, with TRBD1 identical over 7 bases. Trimming cost V 3 bases and J 5 bases; bases outside gene matches: 7. Germline V gene sequence: CDR1 GTSNPN, CDR2 SVGIG (reference sequence). CDR3 length equals 14 residues.

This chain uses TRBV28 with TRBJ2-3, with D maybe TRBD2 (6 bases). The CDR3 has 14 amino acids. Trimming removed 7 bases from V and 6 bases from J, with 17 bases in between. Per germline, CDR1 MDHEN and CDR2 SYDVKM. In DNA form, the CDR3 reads TGTGCCAGCACGCGGGGATTCCTCATGGATACGCAGTATTTT. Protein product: CASTRGFLMDTQYF.

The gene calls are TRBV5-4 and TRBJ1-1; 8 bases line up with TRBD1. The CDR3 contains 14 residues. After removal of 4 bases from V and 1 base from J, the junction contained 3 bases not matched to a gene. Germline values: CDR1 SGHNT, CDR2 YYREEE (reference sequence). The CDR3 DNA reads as TGTGCCAGCAGCCGGACAGGGCGGAACACTGAAGCTTTCTTT. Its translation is CASSRTGRNTEAFF.

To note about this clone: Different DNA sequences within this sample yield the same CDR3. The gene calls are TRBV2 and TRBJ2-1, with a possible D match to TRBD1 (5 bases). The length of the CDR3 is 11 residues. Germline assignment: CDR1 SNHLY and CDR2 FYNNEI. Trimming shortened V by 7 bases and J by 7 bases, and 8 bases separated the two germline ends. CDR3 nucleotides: TGTGCCAGCACTCCAGGGAATGAGCAGTTCTTC. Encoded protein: CASTPGNEQFF.

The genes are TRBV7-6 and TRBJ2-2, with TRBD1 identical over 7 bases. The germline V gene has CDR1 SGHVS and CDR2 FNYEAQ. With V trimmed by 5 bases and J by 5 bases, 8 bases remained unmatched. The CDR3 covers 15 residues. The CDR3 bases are TGTGCCAGCAGCCGTACGGGACAGCTTACCGGGGAGCTGTTTTTT. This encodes CASSRTGQLTGELFF.

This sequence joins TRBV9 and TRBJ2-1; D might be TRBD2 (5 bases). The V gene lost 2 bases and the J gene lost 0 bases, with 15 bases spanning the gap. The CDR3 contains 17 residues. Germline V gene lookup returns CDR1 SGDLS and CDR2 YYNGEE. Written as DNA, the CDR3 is TGTGCCAGCAGCGTCCGAGGGAGCCCCAGCTCCTACAATGAGCAGTTCTTC. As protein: CASSVRGSPSSYNEQFF.

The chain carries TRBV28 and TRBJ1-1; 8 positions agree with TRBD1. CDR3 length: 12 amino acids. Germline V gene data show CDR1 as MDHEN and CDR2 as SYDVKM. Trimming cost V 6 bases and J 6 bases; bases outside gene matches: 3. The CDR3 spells CASRDRGSEAFF. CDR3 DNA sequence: TGTGCCAGCAGAGACAGGGGTTCTGAAGCTTTCTTT. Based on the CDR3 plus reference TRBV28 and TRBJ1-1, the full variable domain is DVKVTQSSRYLVKRTGEKVFLECVQDMDHENMFWYRQDPGLGLRLIYFSYDVKMKEKGDIPEGYSVSREKKERFSLILESASTNQTSMYLCASRDRGSEAFFGQGTRLTVV.

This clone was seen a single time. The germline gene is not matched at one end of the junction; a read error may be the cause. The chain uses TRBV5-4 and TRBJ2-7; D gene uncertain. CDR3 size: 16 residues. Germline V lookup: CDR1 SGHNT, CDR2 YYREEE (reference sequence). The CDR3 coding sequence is TGTGCCAGCAGCTTGGCACCAGGCACGACCTCCCACGAGCAGTACTTC. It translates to CASSLAPGTTSHEQYF. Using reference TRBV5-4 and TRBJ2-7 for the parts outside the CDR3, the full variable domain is ETGVTQSPTHLIKTRGQQVTLRCSSQSGHNTVSWYQQALGQGPQFIFQYYREEENGRGNFPPRFSGLQFPNYSSELNVNALELDDSALYLCASSLAPGTTSHEQYFGPGTRLTVT.

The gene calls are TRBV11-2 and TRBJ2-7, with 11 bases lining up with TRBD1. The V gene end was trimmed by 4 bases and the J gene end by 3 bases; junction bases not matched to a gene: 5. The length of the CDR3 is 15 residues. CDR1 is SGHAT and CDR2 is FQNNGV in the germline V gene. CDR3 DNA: TGTGCCAGCAGCTCACCCGGGACAGGGGGCTACGAGCAGTACTTC. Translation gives CASSSPGTGGYEQYF.

This CDR3 reads CASSPGLAGGPTDTQYF. As DNA, the CDR3 is TGTGCCAGCAGCCCGGGACTAGCGGGAGGTCCCACAGATACGCAGTATTTT. This chain joins TRBV4-2 and TRBJ2-3; 15 positions agree with TRBD2. Germline CDR1 reads LGHNA; CDR2 reads YNFKEQ. The CDR3 covers 17 residues. V was clipped by 4 bases and J by 2 bases; unmatched bases: 4.

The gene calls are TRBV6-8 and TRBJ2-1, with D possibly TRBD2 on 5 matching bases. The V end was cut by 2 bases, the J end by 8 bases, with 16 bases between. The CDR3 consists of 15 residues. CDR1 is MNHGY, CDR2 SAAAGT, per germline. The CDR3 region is CASSYIGLADHEQFF. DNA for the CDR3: TGTGCCAGCAGTTACATAGGTCTAGCAGATCATGAGCAGTTCTTC.

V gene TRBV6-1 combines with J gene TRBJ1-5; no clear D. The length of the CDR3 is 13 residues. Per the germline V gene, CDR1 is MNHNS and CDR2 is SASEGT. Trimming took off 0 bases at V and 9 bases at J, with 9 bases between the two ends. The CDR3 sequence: CASSEANRAPQHF. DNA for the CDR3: TGTGCCAGCAGTGAAGCCAATCGAGCGCCCCAGCATTTT.